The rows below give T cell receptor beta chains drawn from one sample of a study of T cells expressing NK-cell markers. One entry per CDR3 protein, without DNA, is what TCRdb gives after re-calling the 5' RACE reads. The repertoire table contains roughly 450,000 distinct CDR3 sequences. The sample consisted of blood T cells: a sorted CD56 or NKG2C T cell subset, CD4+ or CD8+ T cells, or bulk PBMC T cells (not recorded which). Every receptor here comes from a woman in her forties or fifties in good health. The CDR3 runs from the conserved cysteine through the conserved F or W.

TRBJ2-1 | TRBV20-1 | CSARKGQGASYNEQFF
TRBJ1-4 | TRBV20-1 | CSAKRRFVNEKLFF
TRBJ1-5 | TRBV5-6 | CASSSQVGSNQPQHF
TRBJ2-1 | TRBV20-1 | CSAREPGLAGVGNEQFF
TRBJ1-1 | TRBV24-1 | CATSDGGAGAFF
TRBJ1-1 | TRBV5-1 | CASSLVVLGPEAFF
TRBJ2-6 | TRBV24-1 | CATSEPLGAGSSSGANVLTF
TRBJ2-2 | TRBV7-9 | CASSLGGTSGTGELFF
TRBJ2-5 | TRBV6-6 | CASSYEGRETQYF
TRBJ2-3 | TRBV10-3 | CAINRAGSGDTQYF
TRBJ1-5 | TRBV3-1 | CASSILSDQPQHF
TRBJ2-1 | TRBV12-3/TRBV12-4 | CASVAYNEQFF
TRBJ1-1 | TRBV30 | CAWSASLGTEAFF
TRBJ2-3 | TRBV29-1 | CSVEDLTSGQDTQYF
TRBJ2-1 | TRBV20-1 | CSAEGLAGGPGGEQFF